The entry that follows covers one T cell receptor (beta chain) sequence. The antigen is undetermined. The sample is drawn from a study of blood T cells in healthy people across ages. Primers used in a second PCR of roughly 6 to 12 cycles were a sample-barcoded 5' primer and a J-beta primer mix. Each of the samples gave a minimum of 2.5 million paired-end reads that contained CDR3. In TCRdb, the 5' RACE reads were re-called with MiXCR into one record per CDR3 protein. The sample lists some 550,000 distinct CDR3 sequences, roughly 43% occurring once. The V and J ends lost 3 bases and 11 bases respectively, with 16 bases between them. Germline V lookup: CDR1 SQVTM, CDR2 ANQGSEA. The CDR3 is 12 amino acids. Study-level points and caveats: Comparison with aged donors showed that long-lived donors had more naive CD4+ cells and higher diversity. The recorded TCR beta diversity per million T cells decreased in a roughly linear manner with age. Estimates based on one million T cells were treated as lower bounds.

The specimen was blood. J is TRBJ2-5 and V is TRBV29-1; D is perhaps TRBD2 (5 bases). The TCR originated in a man older than 75 in good health. The CDR3 loop is CSVEGGGNEQYF. CDR3 coding DNA: TGCAGCGTTGAGGGCGGAGGCAATGAGCAGTACTTC.